This T cell receptor (beta chain) was found in a study of beta chain features in type 1 diabetes. Findings of the study overall: VDJ junctions from type 1 diabetes patients carried fewer insertions and larger deletions. A definitive answer on HLA type influencing TCRB rearrangement was not reached here. A moderate, significant TCRB CDR3 shortening appeared in type 1 diabetes across four CD4+ subsets.

Of note for this clone: Its antigen is not identified.

TCRB transcripts that were expressed got sequenced, as all of the isolated RNA had been reverse transcribed. Sequencing was performed with immunoSEQ multiplex PCR; in TCRdb, only in-frame clones are kept and a portion is missing. The sample has 160,000 or so clones; more than 60% are singletons. CDR1 and CDR2 (germline): SEHNR, FQNEAQ (reference sequence). The CDR3 covers 15 residues. J was trimmed by 0 bases and V by 5 bases; bases with no gene match: 4. Naive, central memory, regulatory and stem cell-like memory cells within the CD4+ compartment were sorted using CD45RO/CCR7/CD25/CD127/CD95/CD27. This clonotype originated in a man younger than 40 with type 1 diabetes. This rearrangement joins TRBV7-9 to TRBJ2-3, with 8 bases that match TRBD2. The sequenced sample was naive CD4+ T cells from blood. CDR3 sequence (DNA): TGTGCCAGCAGCCCAGAGCGGGGGAGCACAGATACGCAGTATTTT. Protein sequence: CASSPERGSTDTQYF.